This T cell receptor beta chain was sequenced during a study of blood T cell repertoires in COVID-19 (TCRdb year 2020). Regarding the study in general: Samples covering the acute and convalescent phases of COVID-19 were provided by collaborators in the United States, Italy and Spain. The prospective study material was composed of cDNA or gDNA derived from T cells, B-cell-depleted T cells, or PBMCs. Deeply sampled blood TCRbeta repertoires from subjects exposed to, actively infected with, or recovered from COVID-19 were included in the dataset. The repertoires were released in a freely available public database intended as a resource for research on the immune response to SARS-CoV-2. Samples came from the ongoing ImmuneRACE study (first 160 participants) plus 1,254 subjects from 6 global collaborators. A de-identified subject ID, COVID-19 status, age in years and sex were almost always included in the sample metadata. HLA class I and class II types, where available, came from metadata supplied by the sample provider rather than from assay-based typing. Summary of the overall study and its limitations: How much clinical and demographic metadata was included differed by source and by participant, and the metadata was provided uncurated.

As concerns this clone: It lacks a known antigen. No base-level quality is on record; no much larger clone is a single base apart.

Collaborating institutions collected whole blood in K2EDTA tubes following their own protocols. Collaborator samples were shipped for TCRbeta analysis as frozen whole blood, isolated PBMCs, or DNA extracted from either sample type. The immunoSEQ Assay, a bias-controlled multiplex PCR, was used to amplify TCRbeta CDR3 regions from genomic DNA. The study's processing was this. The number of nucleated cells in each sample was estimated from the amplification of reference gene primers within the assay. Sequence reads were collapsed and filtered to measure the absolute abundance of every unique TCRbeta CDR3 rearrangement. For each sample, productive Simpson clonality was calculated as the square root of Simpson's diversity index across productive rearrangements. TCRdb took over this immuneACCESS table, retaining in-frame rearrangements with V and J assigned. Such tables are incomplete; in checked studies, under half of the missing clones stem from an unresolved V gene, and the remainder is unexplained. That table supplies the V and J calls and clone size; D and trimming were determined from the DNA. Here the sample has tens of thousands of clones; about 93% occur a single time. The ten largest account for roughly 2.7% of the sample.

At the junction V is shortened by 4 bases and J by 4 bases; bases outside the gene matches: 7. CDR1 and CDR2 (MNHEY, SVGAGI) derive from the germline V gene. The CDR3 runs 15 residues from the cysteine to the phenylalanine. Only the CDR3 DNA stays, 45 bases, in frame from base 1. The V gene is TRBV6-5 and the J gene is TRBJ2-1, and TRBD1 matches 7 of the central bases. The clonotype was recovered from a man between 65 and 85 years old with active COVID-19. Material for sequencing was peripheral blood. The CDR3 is CASSFTGDPYNEQFF. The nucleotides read TGTGCCAGCAGTTTCACAGGGGACCCTTACAATGAGCAGTTCTTC.